The sequence of this TCR beta chain was determined in a study of blood T cell repertoires in COVID-19. Study-level background: The United States, Italy and Spain supplied acute and convalescent COVID-19 samples. PBMCs, B-cell-depleted T cells, or T cells were the source of the cDNA or gDNA that made up the material.

Original analysis: Estimated nucleated cell counts came from reference gene primer amplification. Libraries were prepared by immunoSEQ multiplex PCR; TCRdb keeps only in-frame clonotypes and omits some of them. Clone size and V and J calls were adopted from that table, with D and trimming inferred from the DNA. The sample has some 200,000 clones; around 76% are singletons. The V gene's germline CDR1 is LGHNA and CDR2 YSLEER. V lost 0 bases and J 3 bases, leaving 10 bases between the germline ends. This CDR3 is 15 amino acids long. This TCR derives from a woman aged 45-59 years with active or convalescent COVID-19. V gene TRBV4-3 combines with J gene TRBJ2-3; no reliable D call. Sequencing was performed on peripheral blood. In DNA, the CDR3 is TGCGCCAGCAGCCAAGAGAGATCCCCAACAGATACGCAGTATTTT. Its translation is CASSQERSPTDTQYF.